These 13 T cell receptor beta chains were sequenced from one sample in a study of CD8 T cells in ankylosing spondylitis. TCRdb passed the 5' RACE reads through MiXCR, listing each CDR3 protein once. The sample shows under 250,000 distinct CDR3 sequences, more than 25% of them seen only once. Sequencing was performed on blood, either unsorted or a sorted T cell fraction (not recorded which). These receptors all come from a male donor with ankylosing spondylitis or in good health (not recorded which).

This clonotype appeared a few times. The chain has TRBV6-5 and TRBJ2-1, with 10 positions matching TRBD2. The CDR3 runs to 16 residues. Germline V gives CDR1 MNHEY, CDR2 SVGAGI. Trimming at V came to 0 bases and at J to 6 bases, leaving 5 bases not matched to a gene. CDR3 in DNA: TGTGCCAGCAGTTACTCCCTAGCGGGGGTGATCAATGAGCAGTTCTTC. Translated, it gives CASSYSLAGVINEQFF.

The V and J genes are TRBV12-3 or TRBV12-4 and TRBJ2-7, with 7 bases aligning to TRBD1. The V and J ends lost 8 bases and 4 bases, in that order; junction bases with no gene match: 17. This CDR3 is built from 16 residues. Here the CDR3 reads CASSPYHRGGRYEQYF. The CDR3 DNA reads TGTGCCAGCTCCCCGTATCACAGGGGTGGAAGGTACGAGCAGTACTTC.

The DNA of the CDR3 is TGTGCCAGCAGTTTAGAGTTGAATCAGCCCCAGCATTTT. Encoded protein: CASSLELNQPQHF. The rearrangement uses TRBV12-3 or TRBV12-4 and TRBJ1-5, with unresolved D. The V and J ends lost 1 base and 4 bases respectively, with 5 bases between them. This CDR3 is built from 13 residues.

This clonotype turned up a few times. The V gene is TRBV4-1, the J gene TRBJ2-7; D is tentatively TRBD1 or TRBD2 (7 bases each). V was pared by 5 bases and J by 5 bases, with 16 bases between. The length of the CDR3 is 14 residues. The germline V gene has CDR1 MGHRA and CDR2 YSYEKL. The CDR3 region is CASSSQGGMDEQYF. In DNA, the CDR3 is TGCGCCAGCAGCTCGCAGGGGGGGATGGACGAGCAGTACTTC.

The chain combines TRBV5-8 with TRBJ2-1, with 8 bases fitting TRBD2. The CDR3 has 16 amino acids. V lost 4 bases to trimming and J lost 3 bases; unmatched junction nucleotides: 9. Looked up from germline, CDR1 is SGHTS and CDR2 is YDEGEE. CDR3 region: CASSTVAGGYYNEQFF. The CDR3 nucleotides are TGTGCCAGCAGCACCGTGGCGGGGGGCTACTACAATGAGCAGTTCTTC.

This sequence joins TRBV10-3 and TRBJ2-7; 10 positions match TRBD2. There are 14 residues in the CDR3. Germline V CDR1 and CDR2: ENHRY, SYGVKD. In nucleotides, the CDR3 is TGTGCAACCCATAGCGGGGGGCCTAACTACGAGCAGTACTTC. It yields the protein CATHSGGPNYEQYF.

The chain uses TRBV5-1 and TRBJ2-3, with D possibly being TRBD1 (5 bases). The CDR3 covers 16 residues. Trimming took 3 bases from V and 0 from J, leaving 14 bases between them. Germline-derived CDR1 and CDR2 are SGHRS and YFSETQ. The CDR3 spells CASSSLQGSSTDTQYF. CDR3 sequence (DNA): TGCGCCAGCAGCTCGCTCCAGGGATCTAGCACAGATACGCAGTATTTT.

This clonotype was recorded a few times. V gene TRBV20-1 combines with J gene TRBJ1-2; 7 bases agree with TRBD1. V shed 0 bases, J shed 1 base, and the junction held 14 bases outside the gene matches. The CDR3 is 18 residues long. CDR1 is DFQATT, CDR2 SNEGSKA, per germline (reference sequence). The CDR3 region is CSARDWGTGQIVNYGYTF. The CDR3 DNA reads as TGCAGTGCTAGAGATTGGGGCACGGGACAGATAGTTAACTATGGCTACACCTTC.

V usage is TRBV7-9 and J usage is TRBJ2-2, with 9 bases identical to TRBD1. Germline V gives CDR1 SEHNR, CDR2 FQNEAQ (reference sequence). The CDR3 consists of 14 residues. The trim removed 10 bases at V and 5 bases at J, leaving 8 bases unmatched. In nucleotides, the CDR3 is TGTGCCACCGGGGGGACAGGGTCTACCGGGGAGCTGTTTTTT. Protein sequence: CATGGTGSTGELFF.

The chain employs TRBV5-5 and TRBJ1-5, with TRBD1 matching over 8 bases. Per the germline V gene, CDR1 is SGHKS and CDR2 is YYEKEE (reference sequence). The CDR3 is 15 amino acids. V shed 0 bases, J shed 6 bases, and the junction held 5 bases outside the gene matches. CDR3 DNA sequence: TGTGCCAGCAGCTTGGTCCAGGGGGCCGGTCAGCCCCAGCATTTT. Translating it yields CASSLVQGAGQPQHF. Based on the CDR3 plus reference TRBV5-5 and TRBJ1-5, the full variable domain is DAGVTQSPTHLIKTRGQQVTLRCSPISGHKSVSWYQQVLGQGPQFIFQYYEKEERGRGNFPDRFSARQFPNYSSELNVNALLLGDSALYLCASSLVQGAGQPQHFGDGTRLSIL.

This clonotype was picked up a small number of times. J is TRBJ1-2 and V is TRBV29-1, with 9 bases that match TRBD1. The V and J ends lost 6 bases and 0 bases, in that order; junction bases with no gene match: 2. Germline values: CDR1 SQVTM, CDR2 ANQGSEA. The CDR3 length is 13 residues. The CDR3 protein is CSVGTGTNYGYTF. The CDR3 DNA reads as TGCAGCGTGGGGACAGGGACTAACTATGGCTACACCTTC.

The chain joins TRBV9 to TRBJ1-3, with D tentatively TRBD1 (5 bases). Germline V gene sequence: CDR1 SGDLS, CDR2 YYNGEE. The CDR3 runs 17 residues. V gave up 0 bases and J gave up 0 bases, with 13 bases separating them. Here the CDR3 DNA reads TGTGCCAGCAGCGTAGGGAGCCGGACAAACTCTGGAAACACCATATATTTT. Residues: CASSVGSRTNSGNTIYF.

This clonotype was observed a few times. The chain employs TRBV29-1 and TRBJ2-7, with 8 nucleotides matching TRBD1. V shed 4 bases, J shed 5 bases, and the junction held 4 bases outside the gene matches. The CDR3 contains 12 residues. The germline CDR1 and CDR2 sequences are SQVTM and ANQGSEA. In nucleotides, the CDR3 is TGCAGCGTTGGGACAGGGAAGGACGAGCAGTACTTC. It encodes CSVGTGKDEQYF.